Included here is one T cell receptor beta chain sequence, with context. Profiled with immunoSEQ multiplex PCR; TCRdb holds only in-frame clones, not every one. The repertoire consists of roughly 4,200 clones, with about 70% occurring once and the leading ten covering roughly 8.7%. These data are taken from a study of PD-1 blockade in classical Hodgkin lymphoma. Across the study: Treatment was intravenous nivolumab, 3 mg/kg every 2 weeks, until progression.

With no exception, relapse followed autologous stem cell transplantation in all patients, and brentuximab vedotin exposure varied. When best responses were assessed, they were complete response, partial response or progressive disease. Per the germline V gene, CDR1 is MNHEY and CDR2 is SVGAGI. V trimming: 5 bases; J trimming: 7 bases; junction bases outside the gene matches: 8. CDR3 size: 14 residues. The sequences come from peripheral blood mononuclear cells (PBMCs), collected before the second cycle of nivolumab. The V and J genes are TRBV6-5 and TRBJ2-3; 8 nucleotides line up with TRBD2. This receptor was obtained from a human donor with classical Hodgkin lymphoma. CDR3 residues: CASSSGLAPNTQYF. The CDR3 DNA reads TGTGCCAGCAGTAGCGGACTAGCTCCGAATACGCAGTATTTT.